Detailed here is one T cell receptor (beta chain). Trimming left V 3 bases short and J 8 bases short, with 8 bases between. CDR3 length: 11 residues. Germline V gene sequence: CDR1 DFQATT, CDR2 SNEGSKA (reference sequence). Assay used: immunoSEQ multiplex PCR; TCRdb lists only in-frame clones, some missing. The sample contains 75,000 to 95,000 clones, nearly 90% of which appear only once. This sample was taken from a study of control samples from healthy donors and cancer patients. This clonotype originated in a woman between 45 and 65 years old in good health. Sequencing was carried out using blood. The rearrangement joins TRBV20-1 to TRBJ2-1, with D hard to call. CDR3: CSASELHEQFF. In DNA form, the CDR3 reads TGCAGTGCTAGTGAACTACATGAGCAGTTCTTC.